This passage covers 3 T cell receptor beta chains from one sample sequenced in a study of shared clonotypes between healthy human individuals (dated by TCRdb to 2018 to 2021). The library relied on the immunoSEQ multiplex PCR assay. In its TCRdb copy, this immuneACCESS table keeps in-frame sequences only and misses some clones. Where compared with another copy, unresolved V genes explain less than half of these, and the others have no known cause. The sample has more than 400,000 clones on record, around four fifths of them singletons. 12% of the sample is in the top ten clones. The sample comprised PBMCs. These receptors were collected from a woman aged 40 to 55 in good health. Some clones in this sample may be carry-over from other donors' samples.

The rearrangement uses TRBV27 and TRBJ2-7, with TRBD2 identical over 10 bases. Germline CDR1 is MNHEY and CDR2 is SMNVEV (reference sequence). V was clipped by 6 bases and J by 4 bases; unmatched bases: 12. This CDR3 has 16 amino acids. The CDR3 bases are TGTGCCAGCAGCTTGAGCGGGAGGGCCGATGGGTACGAGCAGTACTTC. Translating it yields CASSLSGRADGYEQYF.

This sequence joins TRBV5-4 and TRBJ1-2, with 9 bases that match TRBD1. With 3 bases clipped from V and 1 base from J, the junction kept 7 bases outside the gene matches. The CDR3 loop spans 16 amino acids. Germline V lookup: CDR1 SGHNT, CDR2 YYREEE (reference sequence). The CDR3: CASSSPGQGINYGYTF. The DNA of the CDR3 is TGTGCCAGCAGCTCGCCCGGACAGGGGATTAACTATGGCTACACCTTC.

V and J are TRBV28 and TRBJ2-6; no definite D call. The CDR3 sequence is 15 residues long. With 5 bases removed from V and 1 base from J, the gap between germline ends came to 9 bases. Germline CDR1 and CDR2: MDHEN and SYDVKM. Here the CDR3 reads CASSTYDSGANVLTF. The DNA of the CDR3 is TGTGCCAGCAGTACCTATGATTCTGGGGCCAACGTCCTGACTTTC.